The 3 T cell receptor beta chains below were found in one sample sequenced in a study of T cells in Graves' hyperthyroidism and ophthalmopathy. RNA transcripts provided the source from which TCR beta CDR3 regions were amplified. The HTBI primer set was used in a first-round RT-PCR of the TCR CDR3. TCRdb reanalysed the multiplex PCR reads using MiXCR and keeps one entry per CDR3 protein. The profile shows roughly 300,000 distinct CDR3 sequences, 18% of them singletons. Material for sequencing was blood. These receptors were obtained from a woman between 50 and 59 years old with Graves' hyperthyroidism.

This chain links TRBV18 with TRBJ2-5; D is possibly TRBD1 (5 bases). The ends were cut back, 3 bases at V and 5 bases at J, with 10 bases in the middle. CDR3 length: 13 amino acids. Germline-derived CDR1 and CDR2 are KGHSH and LQKENI. The CDR3 protein is CASSPPGRETQYF. Here the CDR3 DNA reads TGTGCCAGCTCACCCCCAGGGCGTGAGACCCAGTACTTC.

The chain links TRBV3-1 to TRBJ1-2, with 9 bases that match TRBD1. Trimming cost V 0 bases and J 4 bases; bases outside gene matches: 6. Germline assignment: CDR1 LGHDT and CDR2 YNNKEL (reference sequence). The CDR3 consists of 16 residues. CDR3 DNA sequence: TGTGCCAGCAGCCAAGAAAGGGGACAGGGCTCCTATGGCTACACCTTC. Its protein is CASSQERGQGSYGYTF.

The CDR3 here is CAWSVGVRSGNTIYF. DNA of the CDR3: TGTGCCTGGAGTGTTGGAGTCCGCTCTGGAAACACCATATATTTT. The chain employs TRBV30 and TRBJ1-3; no clear D. The germline V and J ends were trimmed by 0 bases and 0 bases, with 9 bases remaining between them. The length of the CDR3 is 15 residues. Germline-derived CDR1 and CDR2 are GTSNPN and SVGIG (reference sequence).